What follows are 18 T cell receptor beta chains derived from one specimen sequenced in a study of regulatory T cells in long-lasting Graves disease. This sample's time point: newly diagnosed GD, antithyroid drugs for less than 3 months. Extracted PBMC RNA gave rise to the TCR library. Researchers made TCR beta libraries by using iRepertoire HTBI primers and running Arm-PCR on CDR3 regions. TCRdb fed the multiplex PCR reads into MiXCR, producing one record per CDR3 protein. In the table there are 420,000 or so distinct CDR3 sequences, less than 20% of which are singletons. The same specimen was also included in a second study, on T cells in Graves' hyperthyroidism and ophthalmopathy.

The source was peripheral blood mononuclear cells (PBMCs), collected at new diagnosis, from a patient treated with antithyroid drugs. The receptor source for this set is a woman aged 18-29 years with Graves disease.

Ten or more counts support this clonotype. The J gene is TRBJ2-1, the V gene TRBV7-3; D not resolved. Per germline, CDR1 SGHTA and CDR2 FQGTGA. V was pared by 2 bases and J by 8 bases, with 16 bases between. The CDR3 spans 15 residues. The CDR3 reads CASSLLPANADEQFF. Written as DNA, the CDR3 is TGTGCCAGCAGCTTACTACCAGCGAACGCTGATGAGCAGTTCTTC. Looking up the rest from reference TRBV7-3 and TRBJ2-1 gives the full variable domain: GAGVSQTPSNKVTEKGKYVELRCDPISGHTALYWYRQSLGQGPEFLIYFQGTGAADDSGLPNDRFFAVRPEGSVSTLKIQRTERGDSAVYLCASSLLPANADEQFFGPGTRLTVL.

The V call is TRBV5-1, the J call TRBJ1-1; a possible D gene is TRBD1 (5 bases). The CDR3 runs to 18 residues. Germline V lookup: CDR1 SGHRS, CDR2 YFSETQ. V dropped 2 bases and J dropped 0 bases, with 20 bases sitting between them. The CDR3 sequence is CASSLSPRRDLMNTEAFF. For the CDR3, the DNA is TGCGCCAGCAGCTTATCACCTCGCCGGGACCTCATGAACACTGAAGCTTTCTTT.

In this sample, this clonotype turned up many times. This sequence joins TRBV20-1 and TRBJ2-7; 9 nucleotides line up with TRBD1. V was pared by 8 bases and J by 6 bases, with 17 bases of the junction left unmatched. Germline V gives CDR1 DFQATT, CDR2 SNEGSKA (reference sequence). CDR3 length: 15 residues. CDR3 protein: CSPERGTGGLGEQYF. CDR3 in DNA: TGCAGTCCAGAGAGGGGAACAGGGGGCTTAGGCGAGCAGTACTTC.

Many counts were recorded for this clonotype. The V and J genes are TRBV6-1 and TRBJ2-1; 8 nucleotides agree with TRBD2. Per germline, CDR1 MNHNS and CDR2 SASEGT. The CDR3 spans 15 residues. Trimming at V came to 8 bases and at J to 4 bases, leaving 10 bases not matched to a gene. The chain's CDR3 is CASSVTGGGYNEQFF. DNA of the CDR3: TGTGCCAGCTCAGTTACGGGAGGGGGGTACAATGAGCAGTTCTTC.

Ten or more counts support this clonotype. The V gene is TRBV20-1, the J gene TRBJ1-5; a weak D match, TRBD1 (5 bases). The V end was cut by 1 base, the J end by 9 bases, with 19 bases between. The CDR3 runs to 15 residues. Germline V CDR1 and CDR2: DFQATT, SNEGSKA (reference sequence). The chain's CDR3 is CSARVAVEGRGPQHF. The DNA of the CDR3 is TGCAGTGCTAGAGTCGCGGTGGAGGGGAGGGGGCCCCAGCATTTT.

Points on this clonotype: A clone one base away is much larger, so this may be a read error. The rearrangement uses TRBV28 and TRBJ2-7; TRBD1 aligns across 7 bases. The germline gives CDR1 MDHEN, CDR2 SYDVKM. CDR3 size: 15 residues. The junction had 12 bases not matched to a gene; V was cut back by 8 bases and J by 2 bases. The DNA for the CDR3 is TGTGCCAGCCCACCACCGGGACAGCGAACCTACGAGCAGTACTTC. Its translation: CASPPPGQRTYEQYF. The full variable domain, completed using reference TRBV28 and TRBJ2-7, is DVKVTQSSRYLVKRTGEKVFLECVQDMDHENMFWYRQDPGLGLRLIYFSYDVKMKEKGDIPEGYSVSREKKERFSLILESASTNQTSMYLCASPPPGQRTYEQYFGPGTRLTVT.

A few counts support this clonotype. J is TRBJ1-6 and V is TRBV20-1; D not certain. This CDR3 is 13 amino acids long. Germline-derived CDR1 and CDR2 are DFQATT and SNEGSKA (reference sequence). V lost 3 bases and J 8 bases, leaving 11 bases between the germline ends. The CDR3 sequence is CSASGVFDSPLHF. The DNA of the CDR3 is TGCAGTGCTAGCGGGGTTTTTGATTCACCCCTCCACTTT.

In the case of this clonotype: A far larger clone differs by one base, so this is likely a read error. The chain has TRBV6-1 and TRBJ2-1, with D perhaps matching TRBD1 (5 bases). The CDR3 runs to 13 residues. Per the germline V gene, CDR1 is MNHNS and CDR2 is SASEGT. V was shortened by 6 bases and J by 8 bases, with 14 bases between the two germline ends. The DNA for the CDR3 is TGTGCCAGCAGCTTTAGCCAGGGCTATGAGCAGTTCTTC. Translated: CASSFSQGYEQFF.

This clonotype was detected many times. V usage is TRBV7-3 and J usage is TRBJ2-2, with 7 bases matching TRBD1. CDR1 SGHTA and CDR2 FQGTGA come from the germline V gene. Losses at the gene ends were 2 bases for V and 1 base for J; bases not matched to a gene: 4. The CDR3 loop spans 16 amino acids. CDR3 amino acids: CASSLGQALNTGELFF. The CDR3 DNA follows: TGTGCCAGCAGCTTAGGACAGGCCCTGAACACCGGGGAGCTGTTTTTT.

This clonotype was detected ten times or more. V gene TRBV12-3 or TRBV12-4 combines with J gene TRBJ2-2, with D possibly matching TRBD2 (5 bases). The V and J ends lost 0 bases and 5 bases respectively, with 10 bases between them. There are 15 residues in the CDR3. CDR3 residues: CASSLAGARTGELFF. Written as DNA, the CDR3 is TGTGCCAGCAGTTTAGCGGGAGCTCGTACCGGGGAGCTGTTTTTT.

This clonotype was counted at least ten times. The chain carries TRBV10-3 and TRBJ1-1; D is uncertain. The CDR3 covers 12 residues. Trimming took 4 bases from V and 4 from J, leaving 7 bases between them. CDR1 and CDR2 (germline): ENHRY, SYGVKD. This CDR3 reads CAISAVGTEAFF. The CDR3 region has the DNA TGTGCCATCAGTGCCGTGGGCACTGAAGCTTTCTTT.

The sample holds many counts of this clonotype. The chain is built from TRBV6-5 and TRBJ2-3, with a possible D match to TRBD1 (6 bases). Germline CDR1 MNHEY, CDR2 SVGAGI. Trimming cost V 4 bases and J 10 bases, with 21 bases left between them. This CDR3 is 15 amino acids long. The CDR3 protein is CASSWSDRRMRPQYF. DNA for the CDR3: TGTGCCAGCAGTTGGAGCGACAGGAGGATGAGGCCGCAGTATTTT.

This clonotype was seen more than once but under ten times. This rearrangement joins TRBV7-9 to TRBJ1-5; D not certain. There are 13 residues in the CDR3. Trimming took off 3 bases at V and 10 bases at J, with 13 bases between the two ends. Germline V CDR1 and CDR2: SEHNR, FQNEAQ (reference sequence). The CDR3: CASSFETPLPQHF. The CDR3 DNA is TGTGCCAGCAGCTTTGAAACACCCTTACCCCAGCATTTT. Together with reference TRBV7-9 and TRBJ1-5, the CDR3 gives the full variable domain: DTGVSQNPRHKITKRGQNVTFRCDPISEHNRLYWYRQTLGQGPEFLTYFQNEAQLEKSRLLSDRFSAERPKGSFSTLEIQRTEQGDSAMYLCASSFETPLPQHFGDGTRLSIL.

This clonotype appeared a few times. The chain carries TRBV12-3 or TRBV12-4 and TRBJ2-2, with TRBD1 as a possible D gene (5 bases). The CDR3 extends over 13 amino acids. Trimming removed 3 bases from V and 6 bases from J, with 8 bases in between. CDR3 loop: CASSLKQAGELFF. The CDR3 DNA reads TGTGCCAGCAGTTTGAAACAGGCCGGGGAGCTGTTTTTT.

This clonotype has a count of ten or more. V gene TRBV2 combines with J gene TRBJ1-5, with D possibly TRBD1 on 6 matching bases. The CDR3 contains 15 residues. CDR1 and CDR2 (germline): SNHLY, FYNNEI. The V and J ends lost 4 bases and 7 bases respectively, with 17 bases between them. CDR3 coding DNA: TGTGCCAGCAGTGGAGGGCGACAGGCCCGCCAGCCCCAGCATTTT. Amino acids: CASSGGRQARQPQHF.

This clonotype has ten or more counts. V gene TRBV5-1 combines with J gene TRBJ1-2; TRBD1 is a possible D gene (5 bases). This CDR3 contains 15 residues. V was pared by 4 bases and J by 6 bases, with 19 bases between. CDR1 SGHRS and CDR2 YFSETQ come from the germline V gene. The CDR3 region is CASSAGPSYGNGYTF. The DNA for the CDR3 is TGCGCCAGCAGCGCGGGACCGAGCTATGGGAATGGCTACACCTTC.

This clonotype has more than one count but fewer than ten. The J gene is TRBJ2-1, the V gene TRBV20-1, with 12 positions matching TRBD1. V was clipped by 1 base and J by 0 bases; unmatched bases: 7. CDR3 length: 18 amino acids. Per the germline V gene, CDR1 is DFQATT and CDR2 is SNEGSKA (reference sequence). The CDR3 loop is CSARAAGTGGTSYNEQFF. Written as DNA, the CDR3 is TGCAGTGCTAGAGCCGCAGGGACAGGGGGCACCTCCTACAATGAGCAGTTCTTC.

This clonotype has a count of ten or more. The chain is built from TRBV7-9 and TRBJ2-4, with 8 bases fitting TRBD1. Germline-derived CDR1 and CDR2 are SEHNR and FQNEAQ (reference sequence). The CDR3 consists of 16 residues. V was pared by 1 base and J by 8 bases, with 10 bases of the junction left unmatched. The CDR3 DNA sequence: TGTGCCAGCAGCTTAGATCCCGGACAGGGAAGGGACATTCAGTACTTC. Translation: CASSLDPGQGRDIQYF.